This TCR beta chain was obtained from a study of radiation and T cells in renal cell carcinoma. Overall study findings and caveats: In blood, top tumor clones expanded by 2 weeks, shrinking by 4.

Germline V CDR1 and CDR2: SGHRS, YFSETQ. V lost 4 bases to trimming and J lost 0 bases, with 10 bases between them. The CDR3 sequence is 15 residues long. Clones were read by immunoSEQ multiplex PCR, and TCRdb kept only the in-frame ones, dropping some. Here the sample spans roughly 45,000 clones, roughly 80% being singletons. Noted time point: blood 4 weeks post-SBRT, at nephrectomy. As for treatment: 15 Gy SBRT to primary tumor, nephrectomy 4 weeks later. Nephrectomy followed 15 Gy stereotactic body radiation by 4 weeks. In regard to this clone: No antigen is known for it.

The sample here was blood, taken from a patient whose treatment included radiotherapy and nephrectomy. The sequence derives from a woman aged 70-85 years with renal cell carcinoma. V and J are TRBV5-1 and TRBJ2-2; D possibly matches TRBD1 or TRBD2 (5 bases each). This chain's CDR3 is CASSVRDPNTGELFF. For the CDR3, the DNA is TGCGCCAGCAGCGTCCGGGACCCGAACACCGGGGAGCTGTTTTTT.